This paragraph covers one TCR beta chain sequence. The antigen is unknown. TCRdb re-called the 5' RACE reads with MiXCR, one entry per CDR3 protein. The sample contains 550,000 or so distinct CDR3 sequences, about 19% of which appear only once. These data are taken from a study of T cells after yellow fever vaccination. About the research overall: SMART-Seq v4 Ultra Low Input served to prepare low-cell-number fractions. Findings and limits, study-wide: Weaker, the secondary response peaked sooner, at day 5 versus 15. Most primary-vaccination clones reappeared after the booster (approximately 95% CD4, about 87% CD8).

Germline V gene data show CDR1 as SGHRS and CDR2 as YFSETQ. The CDR3 contains 19 residues. V lost 2 bases to trimming and J lost 0 bases; unmatched junction nucleotides: 6. The rearrangement links TRBV5-1 to TRBJ2-1; 15 bases match TRBD2. The receptor's source is a man aged 30 to 45 who received the YFV17D yellow fever vaccine. This material consisted of PBMCs, taken 15 days after the yellow fever booster vaccination. The CDR3 here is CASSFRGLAGGDSYNEQFF. The CDR3 coding sequence is TGCGCCAGCAGCTTTCGGGGACTAGCGGGAGGTGACTCCTACAATGAGCAGTTCTTC.